Below are 10 T cell receptor beta chains sequenced from a single sample in a study of response to subunit inactivated influenza vaccine. TCRdb ran MiXCR on the RT-PCR reads and lists one entry per CDR3 protein. The sample lists 550,000 to 800,000 distinct CDR3 sequences, about 15% occurring once. The input for sequencing was PBMCs from blood, taken approximately 15 days before vaccination. These receptors were obtained from a man in his fifties who received an inactivated influenza vaccine.

This rearrangement joins TRBV20-1 to TRBJ1-2; 8 nucleotides match TRBD1. CDR3 length: 15 residues. The germline CDR1 and CDR2 sequences are DFQATT and SNEGSKA (reference sequence). With V trimmed by 6 bases and J by 4 bases, 13 bases remained unmatched. DNA for the CDR3: TGCAGTGCGAATAACGGACAGGGAAACTCCTATGGCTACACCTTC. It translates to CSANNGQGNSYGYTF.

This clonotype occurred many times. The chain couples TRBV28 to TRBJ2-3; 16 positions agree with TRBD2. Germline values: CDR1 MDHEN, CDR2 SYDVKM. The V segment lost 8 bases and the J segment 11 bases; nucleotides outside the gene matches: 16. This CDR3 is built from 17 residues. CDR3 loop: CASSKAGLAGGPVKQYF. CDR3 coding DNA: TGTGCCAGCTCCAAAGCGGGACTAGCGGGAGGGCCGGTAAAGCAGTATTTT.

This clonotype occurred a few times. This chain links TRBV7-2 with TRBJ2-1; D is unresolved. Germline CDR1 is SGHTA and CDR2 is FQGNSA. The CDR3 runs 12 residues. Deletions cut 4 bases from V and 7 bases from J, with 8 bases between. CDR3 DNA: TGTGCCAGCAGCTGGAGCGAGAATGAGCAGTTCTTC. It specifies CASSWSENEQFF.

A few counts support this clonotype. This chain joins TRBV4-3 and TRBJ2-7, with a tentative D call TRBD2 (6 bases). Germline V gene data show CDR1 as LGHNA and CDR2 as YSLEER. Trimming removed 0 bases at V and 6 bases at J, with 12 bases between. This CDR3 contains 14 residues. Written as DNA, the CDR3 is TGCGCCAGCAGCCAAGATCACCGGGGAGGCGAGCAGTACTTC. Protein product: CASSQDHRGGEQYF.

V gene TRBV7-6 combines with J gene TRBJ2-1; no clear D. The CDR3 has 16 amino acids. The V gene's germline CDR1 is SGHVS and CDR2 FNYEAQ. Trimming removed 5 bases at V and 0 bases at J, with 14 bases between. Here the CDR3 reads CASSRPSHSSYNEQFF. In nucleotides, the CDR3 is TGTGCCAGCAGCCGACCTAGTCACAGCTCCTACAATGAGCAGTTCTTC.

This clonotype was detected many times. This chain joins TRBV5-1 and TRBJ1-1, with D possibly TRBD1 on 6 matching bases. The CDR3 sequence is 14 residues long. Germline V gene lookup returns CDR1 SGHRS and CDR2 YFSETQ. V was shortened by 4 bases and J by 6 bases, with 16 bases between the two germline ends. The CDR3 is CASSPGDFPSEAFF. For the CDR3, the DNA is TGCGCCAGCAGCCCAGGGGACTTCCCCTCTGAAGCTTTCTTT.

The chain has TRBV10-3 and TRBJ2-3; possible D gene TRBD2, 6 bases. The germline CDR1 and CDR2 sequences are ENHRY and SYGVKD. This CDR3 spans 17 amino acids. Trimming shortened V by 7 bases and J by 1 base, and 21 bases separated the two germline ends. Here the CDR3 DNA reads TGTGCCATCATGACCACTAGAGACAGCGGGCGCACAGATACGCAGTATTTT. Translation gives CAIMTTRDSGRTDTQYF.

The V call is TRBV9, the J call TRBJ2-1, with a tentative D call TRBD2 (6 bases). Germline CDR1 is SGDLS and CDR2 is YYNGEE. V was clipped by 1 base and J by 10 bases, with 9 bases between them. The CDR3 sequence is 12 residues long. Here the CDR3 DNA reads TGTGCCAGCAGCGTATTCGGGGGAGAGCAGTTCTTC. Its protein product is CASSVFGGEQFF.

The chain links TRBV27 to TRBJ2-2, with 12 bases that match TRBD2. V gave up 5 bases and J gave up 5 bases; unmatched junction bases: 9. The CDR3 has 17 residues. CDR1 and CDR2 from the germline V gene are MNHEY and SMNVEV (reference sequence). The CDR3 loop is CASSPQTSGRRTGELFF. The CDR3 DNA sequence: TGTGCCAGCAGTCCCCAGACTAGCGGGAGAAGGACCGGGGAGCTGTTTTTT.

This clonotype was seen only a few times. The chain links TRBV6-2 or TRBV6-3 to TRBJ1-1; D gene ambiguous. The CDR3 is 12 amino acids. V was clipped by 7 bases and J by 5 bases, with 11 bases between them. CDR1 is MNHEY, CDR2 SVGEGT, per germline. CDR3: CASTDLGTEAFF. The CDR3 DNA reads TGTGCCAGCACCGACTTGGGGACTGAAGCTTTCTTT.